Each of the 25 T cell receptor beta chains below was sequenced from the same sample in a study of blood T cell repertoires in COVID-19. Repertoires were generated with immunoSEQ multiplex PCR, while TCRdb's copy carries only in-frame clones and drops some. Of roughly 430,000 clones in the sample, approximately 91% were seen once. Sequencing was carried out using PBMCs or T cells enriched from blood (not recorded which). These receptors originate from a woman in her 40s with acute COVID-19.

V gene TRBV4-1 combines with J gene TRBJ1-1; 7 bases map to TRBD1. The CDR3 is 13 amino acids. Losses at the gene ends were 7 bases for V and 1 base for J; bases not matched to a gene: 3. CDR1 is MGHRA and CDR2 is YSYEKL in the germline V gene. CDR3 bases: TGCGCCAGCAATCAGGGGGGGAACACTGAAGCTTTCTTT. It encodes CASNQGGNTEAFF.

This chain joins TRBV2 and TRBJ2-7; D is perhaps TRBD1 (5 bases). The V gene lost 1 base and the J gene lost 1 base, with 11 bases spanning the gap. CDR3 size: 15 residues. Germline V gene sequence: CDR1 SNHLY, CDR2 FYNNEI. CDR3 loop: CASSEDVKGSYEQYF. CDR3 sequence (DNA): TGTGCCAGCAGTGAAGACGTTAAGGGGTCCTACGAGCAGTACTTC.

The V and J genes are TRBV5-6 and TRBJ1-2; possibly TRBD1 for D (5 bases). CDR1 SGHDT and CDR2 YYEEEE come from the germline V gene. CDR3 length equals 14 residues. Between the trimmed V and J ends, which lost 2 bases and 7 bases, there was a span of 15 bases. CDR3 sequence reads: CASSLDSRLGGYTF. The CDR3 region has the DNA TGTGCCAGCAGCTTAGACAGCCGGTTGGGTGGCTACACCTTC.

The V call is TRBV7-9, the J call TRBJ1-2; TRBD1 might be the D (5 bases). The V gene lost 5 bases and the J gene lost 5 bases, with 18 bases spanning the gap. Germline CDR1 reads SEHNR; CDR2 reads FQNEAQ (reference sequence). There are 15 residues in the CDR3. The CDR3 is CASSLQQEFNYGYTF. CDR3 nucleotides: TGTGCCAGCAGCCTCCAACAGGAATTCAATTATGGCTACACCTTC.

The rearrangement uses TRBV7-9 and TRBJ1-2, with D perhaps matching TRBD1 (5 bases). V was shortened by 6 bases and J by 2 bases, with 10 bases between the two germline ends. The germline gives CDR1 SEHNR, CDR2 FQNEAQ (reference sequence). CDR3 length equals 13 residues. The CDR3 region is CASSPDRNYGYTF. CDR3 in DNA: TGTGCCAGCAGTCCCGACAGAAACTATGGCTACACCTTC.

The J gene is TRBJ2-3, the V gene TRBV29-1, with 9 bases that match TRBD2. V was pared by 5 bases and J by 12 bases, with 12 bases of the junction left unmatched. The CDR3 totals 13 residues. Germline values: CDR1 SQVTM, CDR2 ANQGSEA. CDR3: CSVRLAGARLQYF. The CDR3 nucleotides are TGCAGCGTTCGATTAGCGGGGGCCCGCCTTCAGTATTTT.

This clone was detected once. The chain joins TRBV5-5 to TRBJ1-5, with TRBD1 identical over 10 bases. The CDR3 totals 15 residues. The V segment lost 5 bases and the J segment 4 bases; nucleotides outside the gene matches: 6. Germline V gene lookup returns CDR1 SGHKS and CDR2 YYEKEE (reference sequence). The CDR3 nucleotides are TGTGCCAGCAGTTCCGGGACAGGGGAAAATCAGCCCCAGCATTTT. It yields the protein CASSSGTGENQPQHF.

V gene TRBV30 combines with J gene TRBJ2-7; 8 nucleotides line up with TRBD1. With V trimmed by 1 base and J by 6 bases, 2 bases remained unmatched. The CDR3 length is 12 residues. The germline V gene has CDR1 GTSNPN and CDR2 SVGIG (reference sequence). The CDR3 is CAWSGQGFEQYF. Here the CDR3 DNA reads TGTGCCTGGAGTGGACAGGGGTTCGAGCAGTACTTC.

This chain connects TRBV10-2 to TRBJ2-7, with 7 bases fitting TRBD1. Germline V lookup: CDR1 WSHSY, CDR2 SAAADI. The V gene end was trimmed by 6 bases and the J gene end by 4 bases; junction bases not matched to a gene: 9. This CDR3 comprises 14 residues. The CDR3, as DNA: TGCGCCAGCAGAGCCTTTACAGGGGAATACGAGCAGTACTTC. Translating it yields CASRAFTGEYEQYF.

This clone was seen a single time. The chain has TRBV19 and TRBJ1-6, with a tentative D call TRBD1 (6 bases). Germline assignment: CDR1 LNHDA and CDR2 SQIVND (reference sequence). Trimming took off 1 base at V and 9 bases at J, with 19 bases between the two ends. This CDR3 is 17 amino acids long. The CDR3 protein is CASSIVPGSGGGSPLHF. The CDR3 DNA reads as TGTGCCAGTAGTATAGTGCCGGGCTCGGGGGGCGGTTCACCCCTCCACTTT.

The DNA for the CDR3 is TGTGCCAGCAGAGGCGGGGGGCGCACAGATACGCAGTATTTT. It translates to CASRGGGRTDTQYF. V is TRBV11-2 and J is TRBJ2-3; 8 bases match TRBD2. With V trimmed by 6 bases and J by 1 base, 3 bases remained unmatched. This CDR3 has 14 residues. The germline gives CDR1 SGHAT, CDR2 FQNNGV.

The V call is TRBV5-1, the J call TRBJ1-6; D is perhaps TRBD1 (6 bases). The germline CDR1 and CDR2 sequences are SGHRS and YFSETQ. The length of the CDR3 is 16 residues. The V gene lost 1 base and the J gene lost 4 bases, with 12 bases spanning the gap. CDR3 amino acids: CASSLSGQSYNSPLHF. CDR3 DNA: TGCGCCAGCAGCTTGTCTGGACAGAGTTATAATTCACCCCTCCACTTT.

CDR3 sequence reads: CASSQVWGPKETQYF. The CDR3 DNA sequence: TGTGCCAGCAGCCAAGTATGGGGGCCTAAAGAGACCCAGTACTTC. The V and J genes are TRBV14 and TRBJ2-5, with D possibly matching TRBD1 (6 bases). Germline CDR1 is SGHDN and CDR2 is FVKESK. V was trimmed by 1 base and J by 3 bases, leaving 12 bases between them. This CDR3 region has 15 residues.

Here the CDR3 reads CASSLGDVQSALFLSTGELFF. DNA of the CDR3: TGCGCCAGCAGCCTCGGTGACGTACAGTCGGCGTTGTTCCTGAGCACCGGGGAGCTGTTTTTT. The chain links TRBV5-1 to TRBJ2-2; D call uncertain. V was clipped by 4 bases and J by 4 bases, with 32 bases between them. CDR3 length: 21 amino acids. Germline V gene lookup returns CDR1 SGHRS and CDR2 YFSETQ.

The rearrangement links TRBV5-1 to TRBJ1-2, with 8 positions matching TRBD1. Germline CDR1 reads SGHRS; CDR2 reads YFSETQ. CDR3 size: 19 residues. V was clipped by 0 bases and J by 0 bases; unmatched bases: 13. This CDR3 reads CASSLGAGGVKPSNYGYTF. The CDR3 DNA is TGCGCCAGCAGCTTGGGCGCAGGGGGCGTCAAACCTTCTAACTATGGCTACACCTTC.

The chain carries TRBV5-1 and TRBJ1-3; D unresolved. The CDR3 is made up of 16 amino acids. The V gene's germline CDR1 is SGHRS and CDR2 YFSETQ. Trimming left V 0 bases short and J 0 bases short, with 10 bases between. CDR3 loop: CASSLASVSSGNTIYF. CDR3 in DNA: TGCGCCAGCAGCTTGGCGTCCGTGAGCTCTGGAAACACCATATATTTT.

Of note for this clone: Other DNA sequences in the sample encode the same CDR3. The chain links TRBV19 to TRBJ2-3, with TRBD1 identical over 10 bases. V was clipped by 6 bases and J by 4 bases; unmatched bases: 4. The CDR3 sequence is 14 residues long. The germline V gene encodes CDR1 LNHDA and CDR2 SQIVND (reference sequence). CDR3 region: CASSRDRGADTQYF. CDR3 DNA sequence: TGTGCCAGTAGCAGGGACAGGGGAGCAGATACGCAGTATTTT.

This clone appeared a single time. This chain links TRBV5-1 with TRBJ2-7; TRBD2 might be the D (6 bases). The germline V gene encodes CDR1 SGHRS and CDR2 YFSETQ. Trimming removed 0 bases from V and 3 bases from J, with 10 bases in between. The CDR3 is 14 amino acids. In DNA, the CDR3 is TGCGCCAGCAGCTTGGTGGGGGGAATCTACGAGCAGTACTTC. It translates to CASSLVGGIYEQYF.

This clone was picked up one time. This sequence joins TRBV24-1 and TRBJ1-2; unclear D gene. Germline CDR1 is KGHDR and CDR2 is SFDVKD. Trimming left V 1 base short and J 5 bases short, with 7 bases between. CDR3 length equals 13 residues. CDR3 DNA sequence: TGTGCCACCAGTGATTTTACCGGGTATGGCTACACCTTC. Protein: CATSDFTGYGYTF.

The rearrangement uses TRBV7-9 and TRBJ2-1; perhaps TRBD2 as D (5 bases). The CDR3 covers 13 residues. V gave up 1 base and J gave up 9 bases, with 10 bases separating them. Germline V gene sequence: CDR1 SEHNR, CDR2 FQNEAQ (reference sequence). In DNA form, the CDR3 reads TGTGCCAGCAGCTTAGTGGGAGATAGTGAGCAGTTCTTC. As protein: CASSLVGDSEQFF.

The chain uses TRBV9 and TRBJ2-7; 7 bases line up with TRBD1. This CDR3 has 16 amino acids. Trimming at V came to 2 bases and at J to 5 bases, leaving 13 bases not matched to a gene. Germline lookup yields CDR1 SGDLS and CDR2 YYNGEE. CDR3 sequence reads: CASSVGQVNIPHEQYF. CDR3 DNA sequence: TGTGCCAGCAGCGTCGGACAGGTTAATATACCCCACGAGCAGTACTTC.

The CDR3 sequence is CASGSSGNTIYF. CDR3 nucleotides: TGTGCCAGCGGGAGCTCTGGAAACACCATATATTTT. The chain links TRBV10-3 to TRBJ1-3; D not resolved. The CDR3 sequence is 12 residues long. V was clipped by 10 bases and J by 0 bases, with 7 bases between them. Germline values: CDR1 ENHRY, CDR2 SYGVKD.

The V and J genes are TRBV7-9 and TRBJ1-3; D is unclear. Looked up from germline, CDR1 is SEHNR and CDR2 is FQNEAQ (reference sequence). The CDR3 contains 14 residues. V gave up 0 bases and J gave up 0 bases, with 3 bases separating them. CDR3 amino acids: CASSLAYSGNTIYF. The CDR3 region has the DNA TGTGCCAGCAGCTTAGCGTACTCTGGAAACACCATATATTTT.

This clone was found a few times. This sequence joins TRBV5-1 and TRBJ2-3; possibly TRBD2 for D (5 bases). CDR1 is SGHRS, CDR2 YFSETQ, per germline. Trimming removed 2 bases at V and 7 bases at J, with 11 bases between. The CDR3 has 13 amino acids. In nucleotides, the CDR3 is TGCGCCAGCAGCTTAGGAGGTTATCATACGCAGTATTTT. Translation: CASSLGGYHTQYF.

The V gene is TRBV7-9, the J gene TRBJ1-2; 8 positions match TRBD1. The CDR3 loop spans 15 amino acids. J lost 4 bases, V lost 2 bases, and 6 bases had no gene match. Germline V gene sequence: CDR1 SEHNR, CDR2 FQNEAQ (reference sequence). This CDR3 reads CASSLIAGGIYGYTF. The CDR3 DNA sequence: TGTGCCAGCAGCTTAATTGCAGGGGGCATCTATGGCTACACCTTC.